The rows below give T cell receptor beta chains drawn from one sample of a study of T cells in Graves' hyperthyroidism and ophthalmopathy. MiXCR was run by TCRdb on the multiplex PCR reads, yielding one entry per CDR3 protein. The repertoire includes nearly 600,000 distinct CDR3 sequences, 11% to 15% of them detected once, and roughly 7% sits in the top ten. Sequencing was done on a sample of blood. The receptors come from a woman younger than 35 with Graves' ophthalmopathy. CDR3s include the opening cysteine and the closing phenylalanine or tryptophan.

v_call: TRBV28
cdr3_aa: CASSSFTSGSLYEQYF

v_call: TRBV6-6
cdr3_aa: CASSYLSRGFTEAFF

v_call: TRBV20-1
cdr3_aa: CSARDTGNNYGYTF

v_call: TRBV7-2
cdr3_aa: CASSRKVSSYEQYF

v_call: TRBV6-4
cdr3_aa: CASSPYSGATFSYNEQFF

v_call: TRBV28
cdr3_aa: CASSRPSYEQYF

v_call: TRBV28
cdr3_aa: CASSSSGQGAREQYF

v_call: TRBV4-1
cdr3_aa: CASSQYGLAGVDQETQYF

v_call: TRBV15
cdr3_aa: CATSRDPGDVSRQPQHF

v_call: TRBV27
cdr3_aa: CASSLDRAGVTDTQYF

v_call: TRBV18
cdr3_aa: CASSPPTRTGNYEQYF

v_call: TRBV5-1
cdr3_aa: CASSLGVRDRSTEAFF

v_call: TRBV27
cdr3_aa: CASRQGADTQYF

v_call: TRBV7-3
cdr3_aa: CASSSGLAGGDTQYF

v_call: TRBV7-9
cdr3_aa: CASSSMRTSPSSYNEQFF

v_call: TRBV6-2/TRBV6-3
cdr3_aa: CASGTTGGTLYEQYF

v_call: TRBV11-3
cdr3_aa: CASSLKIRNEQFF

v_call: TRBV15
cdr3_aa: CATSWKRGTNTEAFF

v_call: TRBV6-1
cdr3_aa: CASSEAGGGKNTGELFF

v_call: TRBV29-1
cdr3_aa: CSVGGQGRQPQHF

v_call: TRBV4-3
cdr3_aa: CASSQEFTAAGYGYTF

v_call: TRBV20-1
cdr3_aa: CSVGGRALNEQFF

v_call: TRBV28
cdr3_aa: CASSLREAFF

v_call: TRBV30
cdr3_aa: CAWSALLTGTEAFF

v_call: TRBV9
cdr3_aa: CASSVAVHQPQHF

v_call: TRBV28
cdr3_aa: CASSSSGLGYTF

v_call: TRBV15
cdr3_aa: CATSRGLDSGRAKIYEQYF

v_call: TRBV12-3/TRBV12-4
cdr3_aa: CASTSWGYSSTDTQYF

v_call: TRBV4-3
cdr3_aa: CASSRSQVALTEAFF